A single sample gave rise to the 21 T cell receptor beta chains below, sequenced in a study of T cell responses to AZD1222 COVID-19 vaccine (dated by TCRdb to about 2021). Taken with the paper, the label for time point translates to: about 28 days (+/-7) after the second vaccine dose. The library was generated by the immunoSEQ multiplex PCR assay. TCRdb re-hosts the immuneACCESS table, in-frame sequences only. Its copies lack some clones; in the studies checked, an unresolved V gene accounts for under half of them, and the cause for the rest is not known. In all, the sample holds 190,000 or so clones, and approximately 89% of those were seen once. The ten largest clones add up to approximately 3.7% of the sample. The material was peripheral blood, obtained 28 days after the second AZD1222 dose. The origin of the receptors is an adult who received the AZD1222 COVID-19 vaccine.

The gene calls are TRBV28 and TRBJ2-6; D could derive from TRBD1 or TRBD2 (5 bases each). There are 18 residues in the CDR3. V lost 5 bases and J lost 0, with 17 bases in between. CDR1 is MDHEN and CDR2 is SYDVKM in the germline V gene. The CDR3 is CASSPTLGTSSGANVLTF. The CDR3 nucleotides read TGTGCCAGCAGTCCTACCCTTGGGACCAGCTCTGGGGCCAACGTCCTGACTTTC.

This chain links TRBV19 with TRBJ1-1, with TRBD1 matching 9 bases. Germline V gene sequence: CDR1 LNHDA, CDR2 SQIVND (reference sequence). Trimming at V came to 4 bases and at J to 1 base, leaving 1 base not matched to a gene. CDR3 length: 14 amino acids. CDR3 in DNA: TGTGCCAGTAGTAGGGACAGGGAGAACACTGAAGCTTTCTTT. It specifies CASSRDRENTEAFF.

The CDR3 region has the DNA TGTGCCATCAGTGTTGGGCAGGTGGGCTACGAGCAGTACTTC. It translates to CAISVGQVGYEQYF. V and J are TRBV10-3 and TRBJ2-7, with unresolved D. CDR1 ENHRY and CDR2 SYGVKD come from the germline V gene. This CDR3 is built from 14 residues. V was clipped by 4 bases and J by 3 bases, with 13 bases between them.

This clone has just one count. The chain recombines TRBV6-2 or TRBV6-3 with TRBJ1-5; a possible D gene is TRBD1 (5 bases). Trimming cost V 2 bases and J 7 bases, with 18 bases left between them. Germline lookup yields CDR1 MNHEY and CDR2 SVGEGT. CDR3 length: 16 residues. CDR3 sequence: CASSYTDTPKGQPQHF. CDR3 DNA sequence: TGTGCCAGCAGTTACACGGACACACCGAAGGGGCAGCCCCAGCATTTT.

CDR3 residues: CASSLKGPVEAFF. CDR3 coding DNA: TGTGCCAGCAGTCTAAAGGGTCCCGTTGAAGCTTTCTTT. The chain combines TRBV5-4 with TRBJ1-1, with D uncertain. CDR1 SGHNT and CDR2 YYREEE come from the germline V gene (reference sequence). The CDR3 is 13 residues long. V was shortened by 5 bases and J by 7 bases, with 15 bases between the two germline ends.

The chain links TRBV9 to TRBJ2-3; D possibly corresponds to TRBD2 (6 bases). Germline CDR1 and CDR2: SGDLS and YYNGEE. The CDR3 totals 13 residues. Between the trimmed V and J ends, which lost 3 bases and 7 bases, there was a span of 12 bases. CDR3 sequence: CASSDRTTYTQYF. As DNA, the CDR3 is TGTGCCAGCAGCGATAGGACTACCTATACGCAGTATTTT.

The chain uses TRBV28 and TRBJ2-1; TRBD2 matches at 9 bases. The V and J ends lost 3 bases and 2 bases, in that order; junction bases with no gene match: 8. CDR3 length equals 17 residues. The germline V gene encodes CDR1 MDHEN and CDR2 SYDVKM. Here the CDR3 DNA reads TGTGCCAGCAGTTTTCCCCAGACTAGCGGAACCTACAATGAGCAGTTCTTC. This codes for CASSFPQTSGTYNEQFF.

This CDR3 is CASSSLGTGANVLTF. Here the CDR3 DNA reads TGTGCCAGCAGTTCCCTGGGGACTGGGGCCAACGTCCTGACTTTC. The chain employs TRBV27 and TRBJ2-6, with D uncertain. CDR1 and CDR2 from the germline V gene are MNHEY and SMNVEV (reference sequence). The CDR3 runs 15 residues. V was trimmed by 4 bases and J by 2 bases, leaving 9 bases between them.

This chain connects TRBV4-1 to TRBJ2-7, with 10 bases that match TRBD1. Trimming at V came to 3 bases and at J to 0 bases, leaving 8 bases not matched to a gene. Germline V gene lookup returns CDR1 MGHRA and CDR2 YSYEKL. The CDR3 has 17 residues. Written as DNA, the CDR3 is TGCGCCAGCAGCCAGTCTGACAGGGGGCAGGGCTCCTACGAGCAGTACTTC. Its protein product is CASSQSDRGQGSYEQYF.

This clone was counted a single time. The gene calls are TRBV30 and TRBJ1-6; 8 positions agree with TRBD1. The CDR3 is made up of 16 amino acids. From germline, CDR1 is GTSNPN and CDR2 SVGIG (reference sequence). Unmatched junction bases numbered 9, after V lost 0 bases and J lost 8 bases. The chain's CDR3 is CAWSVGSGGTYSPLHF. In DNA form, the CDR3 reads TGTGCCTGGAGTGTCGGGTCAGGGGGCACGTATTCACCCCTCCACTTT. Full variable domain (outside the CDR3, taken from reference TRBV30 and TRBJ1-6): SQTIHQWPATLVQPVGSPLSLECTVEGTSNPNLYWYRQAAGRGLQLLFYSVGIGQISSEVPQNLSASRPQDRQFILSSKKLLLSDSGFYLCAWSVGSGGTYSPLHFGNGTRLTVT.

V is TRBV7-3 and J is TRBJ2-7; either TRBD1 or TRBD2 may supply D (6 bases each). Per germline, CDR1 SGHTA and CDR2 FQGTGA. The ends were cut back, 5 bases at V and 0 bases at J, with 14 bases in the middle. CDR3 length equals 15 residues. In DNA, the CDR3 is TGTGCCAGCAGCGCGGAGGGGGGCACCTCCTACGAGCAGTACTTC. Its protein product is CASSAEGGTSYEQYF.

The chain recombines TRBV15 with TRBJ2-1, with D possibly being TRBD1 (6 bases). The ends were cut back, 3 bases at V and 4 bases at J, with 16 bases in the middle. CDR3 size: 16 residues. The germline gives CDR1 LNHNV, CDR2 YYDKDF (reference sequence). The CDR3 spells CATSRGGQRPYNEQFF. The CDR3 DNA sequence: TGTGCCACCAGCAGGGGCGGACAGCGACCTTACAATGAGCAGTTCTTC.

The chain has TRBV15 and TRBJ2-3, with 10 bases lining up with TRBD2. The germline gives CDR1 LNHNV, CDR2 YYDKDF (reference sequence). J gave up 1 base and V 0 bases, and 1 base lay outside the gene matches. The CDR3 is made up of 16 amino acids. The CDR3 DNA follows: TGTGCCACCAGCAGAGATGGGACTAGCGGCACAGATACGCAGTATTTT. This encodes CATSRDGTSGTDTQYF.

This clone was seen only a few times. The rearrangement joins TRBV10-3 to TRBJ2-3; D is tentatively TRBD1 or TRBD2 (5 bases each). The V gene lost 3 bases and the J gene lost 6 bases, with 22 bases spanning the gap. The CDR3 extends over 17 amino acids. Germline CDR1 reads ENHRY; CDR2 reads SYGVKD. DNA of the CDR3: TGTGCCATCAGTGATCCCGGGATTGGGGCCCGAGGGGATACGCAGTATTTT. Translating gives CAISDPGIGARGDTQYF.

The chain's CDR3 is CASSLSRATEAFF. The DNA for the CDR3 is TGTGCCAGCAGCTTATCCAGGGCCACTGAAGCTTTCTTT. V gene TRBV11-2 combines with J gene TRBJ1-1, with D perhaps TRBD1 (5 bases). Trimming removed 2 bases from V and 4 bases from J, with 8 bases in between. This CDR3 has 13 residues. Germline V lookup: CDR1 SGHAT, CDR2 FQNNGV.

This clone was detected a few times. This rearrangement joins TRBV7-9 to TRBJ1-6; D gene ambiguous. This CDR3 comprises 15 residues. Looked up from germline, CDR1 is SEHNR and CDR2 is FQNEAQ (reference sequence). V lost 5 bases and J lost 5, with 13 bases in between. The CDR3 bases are TGTGCCAGCAGCCAAGGAGTGGAGGATAATTCACCCCTCCACTTT. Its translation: CASSQGVEDNSPLHF.

CDR3 sequence reads: CASSQGEGQGNQPQHF. CDR3 nucleotide sequence: TGCGCCAGCAGCCAAGGTGAGGGACAGGGGAATCAGCCCCAGCATTTT. V gene TRBV4-1 combines with J gene TRBJ1-5; 10 bases line up with TRBD1. The germline V gene has CDR1 MGHRA and CDR2 YSYEKL. Unmatched junction bases numbered 4, after V lost 1 base and J lost 4 bases. The CDR3 runs 16 residues.

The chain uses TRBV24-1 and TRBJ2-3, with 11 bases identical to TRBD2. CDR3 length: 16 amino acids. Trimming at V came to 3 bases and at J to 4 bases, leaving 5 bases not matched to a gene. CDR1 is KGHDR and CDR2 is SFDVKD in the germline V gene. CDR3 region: CATSDILAGVADTQYF. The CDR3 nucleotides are TGTGCCACCAGTGATATACTAGCGGGAGTGGCAGATACGCAGTATTTT.

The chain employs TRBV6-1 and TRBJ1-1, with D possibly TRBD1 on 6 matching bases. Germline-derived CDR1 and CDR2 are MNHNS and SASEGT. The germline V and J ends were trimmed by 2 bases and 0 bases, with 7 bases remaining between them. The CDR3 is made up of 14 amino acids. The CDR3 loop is CASSERQVNTEAFF. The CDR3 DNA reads TGTGCCAGCAGTGAACGACAGGTGAACACTGAAGCTTTCTTT.

CDR3 sequence reads: CAIREREYVGELFF. In DNA form, the CDR3 reads TGTGCCATCAGGGAGCGGGAGTACGTCGGGGAGCTGTTTTTT. The chain is built from TRBV10-3 and TRBJ2-2, with 8 bases that match TRBD2. The CDR3 sequence is 14 residues long. Germline values: CDR1 ENHRY, CDR2 SYGVKD. V shed 6 bases, J shed 7 bases, and the junction held 7 bases outside the gene matches.

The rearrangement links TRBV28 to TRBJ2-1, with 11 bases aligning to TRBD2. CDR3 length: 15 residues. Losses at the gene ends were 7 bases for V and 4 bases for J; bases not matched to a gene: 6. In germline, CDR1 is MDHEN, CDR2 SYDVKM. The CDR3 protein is CASTLGLAGYNEQFF. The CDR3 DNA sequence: TGTGCCAGCACCCTAGGACTAGCGGGTTACAATGAGCAGTTCTTC.